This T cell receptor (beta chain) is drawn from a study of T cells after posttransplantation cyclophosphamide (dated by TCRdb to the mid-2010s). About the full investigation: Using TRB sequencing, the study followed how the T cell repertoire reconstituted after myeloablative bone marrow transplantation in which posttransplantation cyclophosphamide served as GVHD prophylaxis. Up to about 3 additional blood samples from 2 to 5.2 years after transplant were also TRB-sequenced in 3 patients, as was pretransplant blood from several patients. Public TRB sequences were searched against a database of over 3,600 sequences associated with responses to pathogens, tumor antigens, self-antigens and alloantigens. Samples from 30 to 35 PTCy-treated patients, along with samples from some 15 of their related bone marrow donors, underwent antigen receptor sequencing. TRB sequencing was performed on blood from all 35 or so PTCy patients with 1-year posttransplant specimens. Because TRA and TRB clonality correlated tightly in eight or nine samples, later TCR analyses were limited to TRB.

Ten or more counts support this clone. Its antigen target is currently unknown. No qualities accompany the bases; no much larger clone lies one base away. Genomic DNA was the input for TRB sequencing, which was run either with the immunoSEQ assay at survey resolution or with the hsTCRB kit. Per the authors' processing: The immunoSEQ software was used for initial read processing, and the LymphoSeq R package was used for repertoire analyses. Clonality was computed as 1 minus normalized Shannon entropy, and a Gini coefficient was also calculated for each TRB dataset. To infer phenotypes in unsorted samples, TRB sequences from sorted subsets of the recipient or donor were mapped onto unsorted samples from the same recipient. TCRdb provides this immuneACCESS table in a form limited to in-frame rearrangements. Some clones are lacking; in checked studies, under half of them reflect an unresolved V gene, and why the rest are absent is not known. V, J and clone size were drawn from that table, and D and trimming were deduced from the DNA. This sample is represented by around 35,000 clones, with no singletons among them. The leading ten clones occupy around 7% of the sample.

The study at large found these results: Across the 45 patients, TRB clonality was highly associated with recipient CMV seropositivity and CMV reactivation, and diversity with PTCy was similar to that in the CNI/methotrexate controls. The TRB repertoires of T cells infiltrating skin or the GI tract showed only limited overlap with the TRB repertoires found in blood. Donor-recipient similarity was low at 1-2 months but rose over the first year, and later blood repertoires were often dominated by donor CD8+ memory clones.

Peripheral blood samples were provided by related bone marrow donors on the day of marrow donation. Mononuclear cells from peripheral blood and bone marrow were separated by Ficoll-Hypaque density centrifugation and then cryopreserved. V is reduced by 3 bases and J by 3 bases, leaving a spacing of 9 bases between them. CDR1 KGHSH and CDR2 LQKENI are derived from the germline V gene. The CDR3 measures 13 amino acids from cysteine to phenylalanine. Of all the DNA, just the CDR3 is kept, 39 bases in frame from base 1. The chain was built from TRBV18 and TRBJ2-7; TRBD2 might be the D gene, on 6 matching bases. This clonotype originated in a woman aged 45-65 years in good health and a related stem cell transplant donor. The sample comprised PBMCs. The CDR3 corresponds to CASSPGGLYEQYF. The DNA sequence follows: TGTGCCAGCTCACCGGGGGGACTCTACGAGCAGTACTTC.